This T cell receptor beta chain came from a study of human T cells and chemical hapten exposure (dated by TCRdb to about 2021). The study in broad terms: For sensitization, 2% DPC in acetone was applied to a 2 cm by 2 cm area of upper inner arm skin. Throughout the study period of around 24 weeks, patients also received therapeutic DPC doses to the scalp every week. Patch testing on the upper back used Finn chambers containing 0.01% DPC, with scoring done after 6 days according to International Contact Dermatitis Research Group standards. Most of the patients in the cohort were female, and the cohort covered alopecia areata with under or over 50% scalp involvement, alopecia totalis and alopecia universalis. Libraries were pooled for sequencing, and per-sample TCR yields varied mainly because of small differences in library volumes within the pool. In alopecia patients, the study followed how the peripheral blood TCR repertoire changed in vivo over primary and secondary sensitization to diphenylcyclopropenone (DPC), a hapten. Blood samples were taken from patients before sensitization (week 0) and at 2, 6 and about 24 weeks after DPC sensitization. About 30 alopecia patients provided blood for TCR sequencing at one to four time points (pre-sensitization, 2, 6 and 24 weeks).

The sample's time point label is to be understood as: patch test 1, 2 weeks after DPC sensitization. What this sample's treatment or condition label stands for: therapeutic diphenylcyclopropenone sensitization with weekly scalp DPC. At each patch-test visit, blood was drawn before the patch test was applied. To be eligible, patients had to be aged 18 to 70, diagnosed with alopecia and judged suitable for DPC therapy, while pregnant patients were excluded. Unfractionated whole blood was collected in Tempus Blood RNA tubes, and total RNA was extracted from that blood. Comments on this clonotype: Its antigen specificity is not known. Base qualities are not provided; no much larger clone lies one nucleotide away.

Receptor amplification or capture employed RACE. The run used a NextSeq 500. During library preparation, unique molecular identifiers were attached to individual cDNA molecules so that TCRs could be counted quantitatively and reproducibly. Both TCR alpha and TCR beta chains were sequenced from each blood RNA sample. From the authors' description of their analysis: A median of roughly 100,000 TCRs per sample was observed, with a range of roughly 20,000 to 750,000. V, J and CDR3 annotation of the TCR reads was carried out using the Decombinator software suite. Every sample was subsampled to the same number of TCRs (28,000) for the PS versus PT1 abundance plots. Expanded TCRs were defined as absent before sensitization and observed at least eight times at the 2-week time point. TCRdb's own reprocessing of the public reads used fastp at Q25 and MiXCR and kept productive beta chains. Rows are combined by CDR3 protein, so each entry shows the most common genes and DNA. The V and J calls and clone size come from TCRdb's table, not from the authors' own analysis. The sample has 340,000 or so distinct CDR3 sequences on record, around 7% of them singletons. Approximately 8% of the sample is in the top ten clones.

V is cut by 1 base and J by 6 bases, and the space between the germline ends is 10 bases. The cysteine opens and the phenylalanine closes a CDR3 of 14 amino acids. Only the CDR3 part of the read is kept: 42 bases, read in frame from the first base. The germline V gene supplies CDR1 SGHDT and CDR2 YYEEEE. Summary of the overall study and its limitations: Because every patient had alopecia, a presumed autoimmune disease, the patients' immune response might differ from that of healthy individuals. Repeated subsampling changed both the strength of the expansion versus patch-test correlation and the threshold at which the correlation became significant. No change with DPC sensitization was found in the number of TCRs above 1 in 1000 frequency, and no evidence of global repertoire structure alterations was found. A positive correlation was found between the number of PT1 expanded TCRs and patch test score, with significance reached at thresholds 8, 16 and 32 but not 4. Compared with pre-sensitization or healthy control sets, expanded TCRs formed significantly more large CDR3 similarity clusters, which is consistent with antigen-driven responses.

The source was whole blood, collected in connection with sensitization to the hapten diphenylcyclopropenone (DPC). The sequence links TRBV5-6 to TRBJ2-2; no D gene call is confident. The sequence was obtained from a woman between 18 and 29 years old with alopecia areata. Some clones in this sample may be carry-over from other donors' samples. The CDR3 in this case is CASSLFGTAGELFF. The DNA sequence is given as TGTGCCAGCAGCTTGTTCGGTACAGCCGGGGAGCTGTTTTTT.